A single sample gave rise to the 30 T cell receptor beta chains below, sequenced in a study of blood T cell repertoires in COVID-19. The method was immunoSEQ multiplex PCR; TCRdb's version includes in-frame clones alone and lacks a portion of them. The sample has about 140,000 clones; about 80% are singletons. Sequencing used peripheral blood. The receptors derive from a woman aged 60-70 years with acute or convalescent COVID-19.

The genes are TRBV12-3 or TRBV12-4 and TRBJ2-1; TRBD1 matches at 7 bases. The length of the CDR3 is 13 residues. Germline trimming cut 6 bases from V and 7 bases from J; bases unmatched to any gene: 6. CDR3 DNA sequence: TGTGCCAGCAGGACGACAGGGCCTAATGAGCAGTTCTTC. Amino acids: CASRTTGPNEQFF.

In its sample, this clone was seen once. The chain combines TRBV18 with TRBJ1-1; 9 nucleotides align to TRBD1. Germline trimming cut 3 bases from V and 4 bases from J; bases unmatched to any gene: 0. The CDR3 extends over 13 amino acids. The germline CDR1 and CDR2 sequences are KGHSH and LQKENI. The CDR3 sequence is CASSPTGGTEAFF. The CDR3, as DNA: TGTGCCAGCTCACCGACAGGGGGCACTGAAGCTTTCTTT. Looking up the rest from reference TRBV18 and TRBJ1-1 gives the full variable domain: NAGVMQNPRHLVRRRGQEARLRCSPMKGHSHVYWYRQLPEEGLKFMVYLQKENIIDESGMPKERFSAEFPKEGPSILRIQQVVRGDSAAYFCASSPTGGTEAFFGQGTRLTVV.

The rearrangement uses TRBV24-1 and TRBJ2-2; D is unclear. Germline V gene lookup returns CDR1 KGHDR and CDR2 SFDVKD. CDR3 length: 14 amino acids. V lost 5 bases and J 5 bases, leaving 11 bases between the germline ends. This chain's CDR3 is CATSATRITGELFF. CDR3 bases: TGTGCCACCAGTGCAACGAGGATAACCGGGGAGCTGTTTTTT.

The V call is TRBV28, the J call TRBJ2-7; possible D gene TRBD2, 5 bases. The germline V gene encodes CDR1 MDHEN and CDR2 SYDVKM. Trimming shortened V by 2 bases and J by 7 bases, and 15 bases separated the two germline ends. The CDR3 has 14 residues. The CDR3 DNA reads as TGTGCCAGCAGTTTAGACCTGAGGGCGTGGGAGCAGTACTTC. Its translation is CASSLDLRAWEQYF. The full variable domain, rest sourced from reference TRBV28 and TRBJ2-7, is DVKVTQSSRYLVKRTGEKVFLECVQDMDHENMFWYRQDPGLGLRLIYFSYDVKMKEKGDIPEGYSVSREKKERFSLILESASTNQTSMYLCASSLDLRAWEQYFGPGTRLTVT.

The chain joins TRBV5-1 to TRBJ2-7, with 9 bases that match TRBD1. CDR3 length: 16 amino acids. V shed 4 bases, J shed 1 base, and the junction held 9 bases outside the gene matches. Germline V gene data show CDR1 as SGHRS and CDR2 as YFSETQ. In DNA form, the CDR3 reads TGCGCCAGCAGCCCCGCTGCGACAGGGGGATCCTACGAGCAGTACTTC. Amino acid sequence: CASSPAATGGSYEQYF.

The chain carries TRBV11-2 and TRBJ2-3; tentative D call: TRBD1 (7 bases). The V end was cut by 5 bases, the J end by 4 bases, with 19 bases between. CDR1 and CDR2 from the germline V gene are SGHAT and FQNNGV. The CDR3 has 16 amino acids. CDR3 amino acids: CASSPRGTGRPDTQYF. Written as DNA, the CDR3 is TGTGCCAGCAGCCCCAGGGGGACGGGGAGGCCAGATACGCAGTATTTT.

The rearrangement links TRBV14 to TRBJ2-7; perhaps TRBD1 as D (6 bases). The ends were cut back, 6 bases at V and 3 bases at J, with 12 bases in the middle. Germline V gene lookup returns CDR1 SGHDN and CDR2 FVKESK. This CDR3 is 13 amino acids long. CDR3 DNA sequence: TGTGCCAGCAGACAGGGTACCAGCTACGAGCAGTACTTC. It translates to CASRQGTSYEQYF.

At least ten counts were recorded for this clone. V and J are TRBV27 and TRBJ2-5; a possible D gene is TRBD2 (6 bases). Trimming stripped 6 bases from V and 2 bases from J, with 10 bases between. The CDR3 extends over 13 amino acids. The germline V gene encodes CDR1 MNHEY and CDR2 SMNVEV (reference sequence). DNA for the CDR3: TGTGCCAGCAGGAATAGCGGACAAGAGACCCAGTACTTC. This codes for CASRNSGQETQYF.

V gene TRBV7-2 combines with J gene TRBJ1-4, with a possible D match to TRBD1 (5 bases). The germline V gene encodes CDR1 SGHTA and CDR2 FQGNSA. CDR3 length: 14 residues. V was trimmed by 4 bases and J by 7 bases, leaving 13 bases between them. The CDR3 bases are TGTGCCAGCAGCTCATGGGGGGGAGGTGAAAAACTGTTTTTT. Protein sequence: CASSSWGGGEKLFF.

This sequence joins TRBV7-3 and TRBJ2-5, with 9 nucleotides matching TRBD2. The J segment lost 4 bases and the V segment lost 2 bases, leaving 2 bases of the junction unmatched. The CDR3 spans 14 residues. CDR1 and CDR2 (germline): SGHTA, FQGTGA. CDR3: CASSLAGGGETQYF. The DNA for the CDR3 is TGTGCCAGCAGCTTAGCGGGAGGGGGAGAGACCCAGTACTTC.

The chain carries TRBV19 and TRBJ1-1, with D uncertain. This CDR3 region has 12 residues. Trimming cost V 5 bases and J 8 bases, with 12 bases left between them. The V gene's germline CDR1 is LNHDA and CDR2 SQIVND (reference sequence). CDR3 residues: CASSEGLLEAFF. The DNA for the CDR3 is TGTGCCAGTAGTGAGGGCCTACTCGAAGCTTTCTTT.

Here the CDR3 reads CASSYSMGTADTQYF. CDR3 nucleotides: TGTGCCAGCAGTTACTCGATGGGGACTGCAGATACGCAGTATTTT. This chain uses TRBV6-6 with TRBJ2-3, with D possibly matching TRBD2 (6 bases). Germline-derived CDR1 and CDR2 are MNHNY and SVGAGI (reference sequence). This CDR3 region has 15 residues. The V and J ends lost 0 bases and 4 bases respectively, with 11 bases between them.

This chain uses TRBV5-1 with TRBJ2-2; TRBD2 matches 12 bases. V gave up 3 bases and J gave up 5 bases; unmatched junction bases: 5. There are 16 residues in the CDR3. Germline V gene lookup returns CDR1 SGHRS and CDR2 YFSETQ. This CDR3 is CASSSGLAGWTGELFF. The CDR3 region has the DNA TGCGCCAGCAGCTCCGGACTAGCGGGATGGACCGGGGAGCTGTTTTTT.

J is TRBJ1-2 and V is TRBV19; D is undetermined. The CDR3 length is 15 residues. CDR1 is LNHDA and CDR2 is SQIVND in the germline V gene (reference sequence). The V gene lost 1 base and the J gene lost 4 bases, with 13 bases spanning the gap. This chain's CDR3 is CASSIAGLIGYGYTF. The CDR3 bases are TGTGCCAGTAGTATAGCTGGACTGATCGGCTATGGCTACACCTTC.

The chain employs TRBV29-1 and TRBJ2-3; D ambiguous. CDR3 size: 12 residues. V lost 5 bases, J lost 0 bases, and 6 bases lay in between. CDR1 is SQVTM, CDR2 ANQGSEA, per germline. This CDR3 reads CSVFSSTDTQYF. Here the CDR3 DNA reads TGCAGCGTTTTTTCTAGCACAGATACGCAGTATTTT.

The V call is TRBV10-3, the J call TRBJ1-5, with no clear D. The CDR3 extends over 15 amino acids. Trimming took 0 bases from V and 1 from J, leaving 7 bases between them. Germline-derived CDR1 and CDR2 are ENHRY and SYGVKD. CDR3 amino acids: CAISESGLSNQPQHF. For the CDR3, the DNA is TGTGCCATCAGTGAGTCGGGCTTAAGCAATCAGCCCCAGCATTTT.

The rearrangement links TRBV19 to TRBJ2-1, with D possibly being TRBD2 (5 bases). The CDR3 is 12 amino acids. V was pared by 1 base and J by 10 bases, with 8 bases between. Germline lookup yields CDR1 LNHDA and CDR2 SQIVND (reference sequence). CDR3 loop: CASSIASGEQFF. As DNA, the CDR3 is TGTGCCAGTAGTATAGCAAGCGGAGAGCAGTTCTTC.

The chain links TRBV30 to TRBJ1-1; D ambiguous. Germline V CDR1 and CDR2: GTSNPN, SVGIG (reference sequence). This CDR3 region has 14 residues. V lost 5 bases to trimming and J lost 0 bases, with 13 bases between them. The CDR3 sequence: CAWDSGLVNTEAFF. For the CDR3, the DNA is TGTGCCTGGGACTCCGGACTGGTGAACACTGAAGCTTTCTTT.

The chain combines TRBV28 with TRBJ2-7, with 7 bases identical to TRBD2. The CDR3 sequence is 14 residues long. The ends lost 6 bases at V and 0 bases at J; junction bases unmatched: 5. Germline CDR1 and CDR2: MDHEN and SYDVKM. The CDR3 coding sequence is TGTGCCAGCAGCACCTCTAGCGGCTCCTACGAGCAGTACTTC. Amino acid sequence: CASSTSSGSYEQYF.

The table lists this clone with a few counts. This chain connects TRBV21-1 to TRBJ1-5. TRBV21-1 is assigned pseudogene status. This CDR3 comprises 15 residues. This CDR3 is CASSNPRVGNQPQHF. The CDR3 region has the DNA TGTGCCAGCAGCAATCCCCGGGTAGGCAATCAGCCCCAGCATTTT.

This chain links TRBV29-1 with TRBJ2-7; TRBD1 matches 7 bases. CDR1 SQVTM and CDR2 ANQGSEA come from the germline V gene. V trimming: 7 bases; J trimming: 4 bases; junction bases outside the gene matches: 7. The CDR3 has 12 residues. The CDR3 protein is CSARDSQYEQYF. CDR3 sequence (DNA): TGCAGCGCCCGGGACAGTCAATACGAGCAGTACTTC.

The chain recombines TRBV12-5 with TRBJ1-3, with 8 bases identical to TRBD1. The J segment lost 7 bases and the V segment lost 5 bases, leaving 4 bases of the junction unmatched. CDR1 and CDR2 (germline): LGHNT, FRNRAP. The CDR3 loop spans 13 amino acids. In nucleotides, the CDR3 is TGTGCTAGTGGTACGACAGGGGTGAACACCATATATTTT. Protein: CASGTTGVNTIYF. Combining the CDR3 with reference TRBV12-5 and TRBJ1-3 gives the whole variable domain DARVTQTPRHKVTEMGQEVTMRCQPILGHNTVFWYRQTMMQGLELLAYFRNRAPLDDSGMPKDRFSAEMPDATLATLKIQPSEPRDSAVYFCASGTTGVNTIYFGEGSWLTVV.

The V and J genes are TRBV30 and TRBJ1-5; D possibly corresponds to TRBD1 (6 bases). The ends were cut back, 1 base at V and 4 bases at J, with 14 bases in the middle. CDR1 is GTSNPN and CDR2 is SVGIG in the germline V gene (reference sequence). The CDR3 contains 15 residues. The CDR3 spells CAWSGGYTGNQPQHF. In DNA form, the CDR3 reads TGTGCCTGGAGTGGGGGCTATACAGGGAATCAGCCCCAGCATTTT.

This clone appeared a single time. This chain connects TRBV28 to TRBJ1-1, with D hard to call. Germline assignment: CDR1 MDHEN and CDR2 SYDVKM. V lost 6 bases and J 0 bases, leaving 11 bases between the germline ends. The CDR3 contains 14 residues. CDR3 protein: CASRAGKMNTEAFF. CDR3 nucleotide sequence: TGTGCCAGCAGGGCGGGAAAAATGAACACTGAAGCTTTCTTT.

The rearrangement joins TRBV9 to TRBJ1-4; TRBD1 agrees at 11 bases. From germline, CDR1 is SGDLS and CDR2 YYNGEE. Germline trimming cut 3 bases from V and 5 bases from J; bases unmatched to any gene: 9. The CDR3 runs 17 residues. The chain's CDR3 is CASSEGRWTGGNEKLFF. For the CDR3, the DNA is TGTGCCAGCAGCGAGGGGAGGTGGACAGGGGGCAATGAAAAACTGTTTTTT. Full variable domain (missing parts from reference TRBV9 and TRBJ1-4): DSGVTQTPKHLITATGQRVTLRCSPRSGDLSVYWYQQSLDQGLQFLIQYYNGEERAKGNILERFSAQQFPDLHSELNLSSLELGDSALYFCASSEGRWTGGNEKLFFGSGTQLSVL.

This chain links TRBV18 with TRBJ1-5, with D tentatively TRBD1 (5 bases). This CDR3 region has 15 residues. Deletions cut 5 bases from V and 3 bases from J, with 14 bases between. From germline, CDR1 is KGHSH and CDR2 LQKENI. The CDR3: CASSEQQVNNQPQHF. CDR3 DNA sequence: TGTGCCAGCTCAGAACAACAGGTGAACAATCAGCCCCAGCATTTT.

V and J are TRBV7-3 and TRBJ1-2; perhaps TRBD1 as D (6 bases). The CDR3 totals 14 residues. CDR1 and CDR2 from the germline V gene are SGHTA and FQGTGA. V was pared by 5 bases and J by 0 bases, with 10 bases between. The CDR3 region has the DNA TGTGCCAGCAGCCCGGGGACAACTAACTATGGCTACACCTTC. Translating it yields CASSPGTTNYGYTF.

CDR3 DNA: TGTGCCAGAGCCGAGAGGTGGCTTGAGCAGTTCTTC. As protein: CARAERWLEQFF. The genes are TRBV28 and TRBJ2-1; D remains unclear. V shed 9 bases and J shed 9 bases, with 15 bases lying between them. Germline values: CDR1 MDHEN, CDR2 SYDVKM. The CDR3 has 12 amino acids.

This clone was seen a single time. The V call is TRBV7-2, the J call TRBJ2-3; D perhaps matches TRBD2 (5 bases). Germline CDR1 is SGHTA and CDR2 is FQGNSA. This CDR3 spans 15 amino acids. V was shortened by 3 bases and J by 3 bases, with 13 bases between the two germline ends. CDR3 DNA: TGTGCCAGCAGCTTCCCTGCCGGGAAAACAGATACGCAGTATTTT. Translated: CASSFPAGKTDTQYF. Combining the CDR3 with reference TRBV7-2 and TRBJ2-3 gives the whole variable domain GAGVSQSPSNKVTEKGKDVELRCDPISGHTALYWYRQSLGQGLEFLIYFQGNSAPDKSGLPSDRFSAERTGGSVSTLTIQRTQQEDSAVYLCASSFPAGKTDTQYFGPGTRLTVL.

The sample holds a few counts of this clone. The chain employs TRBV18 and TRBJ2-2; TRBD2 agrees at 11 bases. The germline V gene encodes CDR1 KGHSH and CDR2 LQKENI. This CDR3 spans 15 amino acids. V was pared by 4 bases and J by 6 bases, with 4 bases of the junction left unmatched. The CDR3 reads CASSLGTSGSGELFF. The CDR3 region has the DNA TGTGCCAGCTCACTCGGGACTAGCGGCTCCGGGGAGCTGTTTTTT.